The T cell receptor beta chain described here comes from a study of identical twins (dated by TCRdb to 2016 to 2018). Concerning the study at large: The study deep-sequenced TCR alpha and beta repertoires from monozygotic twins, unrelated adults of various ages and cord blood to test whether fetal clonotypes persist. To rule out contamination, the twin experiments were replicated at different times with different library preparation protocols. What the authors observed across the whole study: In monozygotic twins, out-of-frame TCR alpha sharing was systematically underestimated by recombination models, although the models agreed with sharing between unrelated individuals. The excess sharing between twins in beta out-of-frame sequences was weaker because fewer shared sequences reduced the signal-to-noise ratio. Conclusions relied on cross-sectional statistical analysis, since the same donors could not be followed over many years. Compared with coincidental sharing between unrelated individuals, out-of-frame TCR alpha sequences shared between twins showed an excess of sequences with low generation probability. Fewer insertions were carried by abundant cord blood beta clonotypes; a weaker similar trend was observed in young adult naive repertoires, while no such trend was observed in memory repertoires. Invariant T cells such as MAIT and iNKT could partly confound zero-insertion analyses, although diverse VJ usage argued against such confounding for most clonotypes.

The receptor library was made with 5' RACE. Sequencing instrument: Illumina HiSeq 2000. A universal primer binding site was introduced by template switching, and a unique molecular identifier was present in the final cDNA, enabling accurate counting of TCR cDNA molecules. Specific primers in the conserved constant-segment region were used to synthesize first-strand cDNA for TCR alpha and beta chains. To control for contamination, every cDNA library carried two barcodes: a SMART-Mk sample barcode plus Illumina barcodes. Two successive PCR steps introduced TruSeq adapter sequences along with Illumina sample barcodes. TCR alpha and beta cDNA libraries were sequenced on the Illumina HiSeq platform with custom primers. The original pipeline was this. Unique molecular identifiers were extracted from raw reads with MiGEC, and CDR3 positions were determined with MiXCR. For each individual, recombination models were inferred using an EM algorithm with the repgenHMM and IGoR tools. Shared clonotype analysis was performed with the tcR package in R, normalizing sharing by the product of cloneset sizes. To study raw recombination without the effects of thymic and clonal selection, out-of-frame nonproductive sequences were analyzed. TCRdb trimmed public reads at Q25 via fastp, called clones via MiXCR and kept in-frame beta chains. Each entry merges the rows of one CDR3 protein and shows their most common DNA and genes. In this record, the V and J calls reflect TCRdb's handling and not the investigators' own analysis. In all, the sample holds roughly 280,000 distinct CDR3 sequences, and roughly 9.7% of those were seen once. The top ten clones comprise under 7.5% of the sample.

Relative to germline, V is 11 bases shorter and J is 10 bases shorter, with 20 bases between their ends. Taken from cysteine to phenylalanine, the CDR3 has 12 residues. The only DNA kept is the CDR3, 36 bases in frame from the first base. Every donor was a healthy Caucasian. Three pairs of female monozygotic twins, all aged about 18 to 30 years, made up the twin cohort. CD4+ and CD8+ T cell populations were isolated with positive isolation kits from Invitrogen. This clonotype occurred many times. Its antigen is still unknown. Base qualities are not provided; no much larger clone lies one nucleotide away. These data also formed part of another study, on yellow fever vaccine responses in identical twins. The second publication reports: The authors reported that the T cell response to vaccination in identical twins appeared partly convergent and partly personalized. In the study, vaccine-responding T cell clones were precisely tracked in identical twins.

This receptor was obtained from a woman under 30 in good health. The V and J genes are TRBV12-3 or TRBV12-4 and TRBJ1-2; TRBD1 is a possible D gene, resting on 5 matching bases. What was sequenced was CD8+ T cells sorted from blood. The base sequence is TGTGCCCAGAAGCAGGGAAGCCGGGACTACACCTTC. The translation is CAQKQGSRDYTF.